These T cell receptor beta chains were read from a single sample in a study of T cell repertoires in cytomegalovirus infection. TCRdb re-analysed the reads in MiXCR, keeping a single row per CDR3 protein. The top ten hold around 8% of the sample, which has hundreds of thousands of distinct CDR3 sequences, roughly 26% seen once. Sequencing used CD8+ T cells from PBMCs. The receptors were sampled from a human donor in good health (CMV status not recorded). Some clones in this sample may be carry-over from other donors' samples. Both conserved end residues are part of each CDR3. The D gene is left open where the match is weak. Clone sizes are given selectively: once, few, many, or a class where the clone is expanded.

J: TRBJ2-5
size: few
V: TRBV12-3/TRBV12-4
D: TRBD1
DNA: TGTGCCAGCCTACAGGGGTTGGAGACCCAGTACTTC
CDR3: CASLQGLETQYF

J: TRBJ1-6
size: -
V: TRBV7-9
D: TRBD1
DNA: TGTGCCAGCAGCCCTACAGGGGCAGGTAATTCACCCCTCCACTTT
CDR3: CASSPTGAGNSPLHF

J: TRBJ2-2
size: few
V: TRBV4-1
D: -
DNA: TGCGCCAGCAGCCAAGATCCGGGGGGCCTCACCGGGGAGCTGTTTTTT
CDR3: CASSQDPGGLTGELFF

J: TRBJ1-4
size: few
V: TRBV2
D: TRBD1
DNA: TGTGCCAGCAGTGAAGTCGGACAGGGCAATGAAAAACTGTTTTTT
CDR3: CASSEVGQGNEKLFF

J: TRBJ2-2
size: few
V: TRBV14
D: TRBD2
DNA: TGTGCCAGCAGCTCGCGGGGGACCGCGAACACCGGGGAGCTGTTTTTT
CDR3: CASSSRGTANTGELFF

J: TRBJ1-1
size: -
V: TRBV4-1
D: TRBD1
DNA: TGCGCCAGCAGCCCTTACAGGGGAAGGAACACTGAAGCTTTCTTT
CDR3: CASSPYRGRNTEAFF

J: TRBJ1-4
size: -
V: TRBV28
D: TRBD1
DNA: TGTGCCAGCAGTTTATTAGGGTCGTACAGGGGAAGTGAAAAACTGTTTTTT
CDR3: CASSLLGSYRGSEKLFF

J: TRBJ2-7
size: -
V: TRBV5-4
D: -
DNA: TGTGCCAGCAGCTTGGGGCTAGCGAACGAGCAGTACTTC
CDR3: CASSLGLANEQYF

J: TRBJ2-5
size: many
V: TRBV7-2
D: TRBD1
DNA: TGTGCCAGCAGCACCAGTTGGGACAGGCCCAATTCCGGGACCCAGTACTTC
CDR3: CASSTSWDRPNSGTQYF

J: TRBJ2-7
size: many
V: TRBV12-3/TRBV12-4
D: -
DNA: TGTGCCAGCAGTTTAAGTTACGGGGCCGAGCAGTACTTC
CDR3: CASSLSYGAEQYF

J: TRBJ2-5
size: many
V: TRBV6-6
D: -
DNA: TGTGCCAGCAGTTACGGCAGGCGGAACCCAAAAGAGACCCAGTACTTC
CDR3: CASSYGRRNPKETQYF

J: TRBJ1-1
size: few
V: TRBV29-1
D: -
DNA: TGCAGCGTCCAAGCGTCAGCTGAAGCTTTCTTT
CDR3: CSVQASAEAFF

J: TRBJ1-1
size: -
V: TRBV20-1
D: -
DNA: TGCAGTGCTAGCGAGGGAAACAGGGTCTTCGCTGAAGCTTTCTTT
CDR3: CSASEGNRVFAEAFF

J: TRBJ2-7
size: many
V: TRBV7-6
D: TRBD2
DNA: TGTGCCAGCAGCTTAGCTAGCGGGGAAACCTACGAGCAGTACTTC
CDR3: CASSLASGETYEQYF

J: TRBJ1-2
size: -
V: TRBV27
D: TRBD1
DNA: TGTGCCAGCAGCCGGACAGGGCCAGCTAACTATGGCTACACCTTC
CDR3: CASSRTGPANYGYTF

J: TRBJ2-1
size: few
V: TRBV2
D: -
DNA: TGTGCCAGCCCCACAGGAGAACCCAATGAGCAGTTCTTC
CDR3: CASPTGEPNEQFF

J: TRBJ2-2
size: few
V: TRBV6-5
D: -
DNA: TGTGCCAGCAGTTACTCACGGGGGGAGCTGTTTTTT
CDR3: CASSYSRGELFF

J: TRBJ2-3
size: many
V: TRBV7-2
D: -
DNA: TGTGCCAGCAGCCCGTTTTCGGGGGACGATACGCAGTATTTT
CDR3: CASSPFSGDDTQYF

J: TRBJ2-5
size: many
V: TRBV28
D: -
DNA: TGTGCCAGCAGTTCCCTAGGGACTGAACAAGAGACCCAGTACTTC
CDR3: CASSSLGTEQETQYF

J: TRBJ2-1
size: many
V: TRBV6-2/TRBV6-3
D: -
DNA: TGTGCCAGCAGTTACTCGGGGCCGGGGGTCTCCTACAATGAGCAGTTCTTC
CDR3: CASSYSGPGVSYNEQFF

J: TRBJ1-1
size: -
V: TRBV25-1
D: -
DNA: TGTGCCAGCAGTGTGGGGTGGACTGAAGCTTTCTTT
CDR3: CASSVGWTEAFF

J: TRBJ2-3
size: many
V: TRBV6-1
D: TRBD2
DNA: TGTGCCAGCAGACAGACTAGCGGGGATCCAGATACGCAGTATTTT
CDR3: CASRQTSGDPDTQYF

J: TRBJ1-3
size: few
V: TRBV4-3
D: -
DNA: TGCGCCAGCAGCCAAATTGGAGGGCTTGGAAACACCATATATTTT
CDR3: CASSQIGGLGNTIYF

J: TRBJ2-1
size: once
V: TRBV6-2/TRBV6-3
D: TRBD2
DNA: TGTGCCAGCAGTTACTTAAGGACTAGCGGGCTTTACGATGAGCAGTTCTTC
CDR3: CASSYLRTSGLYDEQFF

J: TRBJ2-1
size: -
V: TRBV12-5
D: -
DNA: TGTGCTAGTGGTTCGCTGGGCAGAAACAATGAGCAGTTCTTC
CDR3: CASGSLGRNNEQFF

J: TRBJ1-1
size: -
V: TRBV13
D: -
DNA: TGTGCCAGCAGCTCAACCACTGAAGCTTTCTTT
CDR3: CASSSTTEAFF

J: TRBJ1-1
size: -
V: TRBV15
D: -
DNA: TGTGCCACCAGCAGAGTGTGGACTAGCGGCGGCACTGAAGCTTTCTTT
CDR3: CATSRVWTSGGTEAFF

J: TRBJ2-5
size: -
V: TRBV12-3/TRBV12-4
D: -
DNA: TGTGCCAGCAGTTTAGAGGCGGAAGGTCAAGAGACCCAGTACTTC
CDR3: CASSLEAEGQETQYF

J: TRBJ2-1
size: -
V: TRBV27
D: -
DNA: TGTGCCAGCAGTTTAGGCCCGGCGTTCAATGAGCAGTTCTTC
CDR3: CASSLGPAFNEQFF

J: TRBJ1-5
size: -
V: TRBV20-1
D: TRBD1
DNA: TGCAGTGCTAAGGACAGGGTGTTACAGCCCCAGCATTTT
CDR3: CSAKDRVLQPQHF

J: TRBJ2-2
size: many
V: TRBV12-3/TRBV12-4
D: -
DNA: TGTGCCAGCAGTTTCCGCCCTTCGAACACCGGGGAGCTGTTTTTT
CDR3: CASSFRPSNTGELFF

J: TRBJ2-1
size: -
V: TRBV7-6
D: -
DNA: TGTGCCAGCAGCTTTCTAGCTGTTGAGCAGTTCTTC
CDR3: CASSFLAVEQFF

J: TRBJ2-3
size: many
V: TRBV7-2
D: TRBD2
DNA: TGTGCCAGCAGCTTAGACGGGGGGGCTAGCACAGATACGCAGTATTTT
CDR3: CASSLDGGASTDTQYF

J: TRBJ2-3
size: many
V: TRBV7-6
D: TRBD2
DNA: TGTGCCAGCAGCCCTAGCGGGGAGCCCGTAGATACGCAGTATTTT
CDR3: CASSPSGEPVDTQYF

J: TRBJ1-5
size: few
V: TRBV23-1
D: -
DNA: TGCGCCAGCAGTCTTAGCAGTGGGACTGGGTGGGATCAGCCCCAGCATTTT
CDR3: CASSLSSGTGWDQPQHF

J: TRBJ1-5
size: -
V: TRBV28
D: -
DNA: TGTGCCAGCAGTTTACTCTCGACTCCCCGCAATCAGCCCCAGCATTTT
CDR3: CASSLLSTPRNQPQHF

J: TRBJ2-7
size: -
V: TRBV7-9
D: -
DNA: TGTGCCAGCAGCTTAAAGTGGTACGAGCAGTACTTC
CDR3: CASSLKWYEQYF

J: TRBJ2-2
size: few
V: TRBV4-1
D: TRBD2
DNA: TGCGCCAGCAGCCAGGGTCCGGGACTAGTAAACACCGGGGAGCTGTTTTTT
CDR3: CASSQGPGLVNTGELFF

J: TRBJ2-3
size: few
V: TRBV6-5
D: -
DNA: TGTGCCAGCAGTTACTACAACACAGATACGCAGTATTTT
CDR3: CASSYYNTDTQYF

J: TRBJ1-3
size: -
V: TRBV5-4
D: -
DNA: TGTGCCAGCAGCTTGGGAGGGACCTCTGGAAACACCATATATTTT
CDR3: CASSLGGTSGNTIYF

J: TRBJ1-6
size: -
V: TRBV20-1
D: TRBD1
DNA: TGCAGTGCTGGGACAGGGGTAGTTGATTCACCCCTCCACTTT
CDR3: CSAGTGVVDSPLHF

J: TRBJ2-2
size: -
V: TRBV7-6
D: -
DNA: TGTGCCAACAGCACCCGACGAATAAACACCGGGGAGCTGTTTTTT
CDR3: CANSTRRINTGELFF

J: TRBJ2-7
size: many
V: TRBV7-2
D: -
DNA: TGTGCCAGCAGTTGGCTAACAGGGTCGCACGAGCAGTACTTC
CDR3: CASSWLTGSHEQYF

J: TRBJ2-5
size: many
V: TRBV10-3
D: TRBD1
DNA: TGTGCCATCAGTGACCCGGGACAGGAGCGAGAGACCCAGTACTTC
CDR3: CAISDPGQERETQYF

J: TRBJ2-7
size: -
V: TRBV27
D: -
DNA: TGTGCCAGCAGGCCGGGGGTGAGCTCCTACGAGCAGTACTTC
CDR3: CASRPGVSSYEQYF

J: TRBJ1-2
size: -
V: TRBV10-3
D: TRBD1
DNA: TGTGCCATCAGCCGGGACAGGGTTGAAGGCTACACCTTC
CDR3: CAISRDRVEGYTF

J: TRBJ2-6
size: many
V: TRBV7-2
D: -
DNA: TGTGCCAGCAGCTTATCGGTTTTTACGTCTGGGGCCAACGTCCTGACTTTC
CDR3: CASSLSVFTSGANVLTF

J: TRBJ2-1
size: once
V: TRBV9
D: TRBD2
DNA: TGTGCCAGCAGCGCGAGCGGGGGGCACCGGTATGAGCAGTTCTTC
CDR3: CASSASGGHRYEQFF

J: TRBJ2-7
size: -
V: TRBV5-1
D: -
DNA: TGCGCCAGCAGCCCTCGGGCAGGGGGGACCCCTTATGTTGGCGAGCAGTACTTC
CDR3: CASSPRAGGTPYVGEQYF

J: TRBJ2-5
size: -
V: TRBV28
D: TRBD1
DNA: TGTGCCAGCATTCACAGGGGAGAAGAGACCCAGTACTTC
CDR3: CASIHRGEETQYF

J: TRBJ1-6
size: few
V: TRBV7-3
D: TRBD1
DNA: TGTGCCAGCAGCTTAAACTCCAGGGGGCTCTCACCCCTCCACTTT
CDR3: CASSLNSRGLSPLHF

J: TRBJ2-5
size: few
V: TRBV2
D: -
DNA: TGTGCCAGCAGTGAGGTAACCCTTGGACAAGAGACCCAGTACTTC
CDR3: CASSEVTLGQETQYF

J: TRBJ2-3
size: few
V: TRBV10-3
D: -
DNA: TGTGCCATAACGAGCCCGACCACAGATACGCAGTATTTT
CDR3: CAITSPTTDTQYF

J: TRBJ2-1
size: many
V: TRBV6-5
D: -
DNA: TGTGCCAGCAGCGAACGCGACAGGATCTACAATGAGCAGTTCTTC
CDR3: CASSERDRIYNEQFF

J: TRBJ1-5
size: many
V: TRBV7-9
D: -
DNA: TGTGCCAGCAGCTTAGGAGGGGTAGGTCAGCCCCAGCATTTT
CDR3: CASSLGGVGQPQHF

J: TRBJ2-7
size: many
V: TRBV27
D: TRBD2
DNA: TGTGCCAGCAGTTTAAGCGGGAGGAGCTCCTACGAGCAGTACTTC
CDR3: CASSLSGRSSYEQYF

J: TRBJ1-2
size: many
V: TRBV4-3
D: -
DNA: TGCGCCAGCAGGGGCGATGGCTACACCTTC
CDR3: CASRGDGYTF